This paragraph reports one T cell receptor beta chain. Antigen specificity is unknown. This sample is drawn from a study of regulatory T cells in long-lasting Graves disease. Study-wide points: Newly diagnosed patients shared about 950 public clonotypes; persistent patients shared a few thousand.

Stated time point: persistent/refractory GD, antithyroid drugs over 5 years with positive TRAb. Scientists built the TCR library using RNA that was extracted from PBMCs. For TCR beta, libraries came from iRepertoire HTBI primers and Arm-PCR of CDR3 regions. TCRdb re-called the multiplex PCR reads through MiXCR, storing one row per CDR3 protein. The table records almost 350,000 distinct CDR3 sequences, around 20% of them present only once. In germline, CDR1 is MGHRA, CDR2 YSYEKL. With 2 bases removed from V and 0 bases from J, the gap between germline ends came to 7 bases. This CDR3 region has 14 residues.

The sequences come from peripheral blood mononuclear cells (PBMCs), collected when the disease was refractory, from a patient treated with antithyroid drugs. The rearrangement uses TRBV4-1 and TRBJ1-1; tentative D call: TRBD1 (6 bases). The receptor's source is a female donor with Graves disease. The CDR3, as DNA: TGCGCCAGCAGCCAACAGGGGTTGAACACTGAAGCTTTCTTT. Residues: CASSQQGLNTEAFF.